Presented here are 17 T cell receptor beta chains from one specimen sequenced in a study of OX40 agonist ivuxolimab in advanced cancers. Only in-frame clones appear in the TCRdb table, and some are missing; sequencing was by immunoSEQ multiplex PCR. The sample contains about 9,800 clones, more than 70% of which appear only once. Material: CD4+ or CD8+ T cells sorted from blood, obtained in a trial of the OX40 agonist ivuxolimab. Receptors were obtained from an adult with an advanced solid tumor such as melanoma, head and neck, liver or kidney cancer.

The chain recombines TRBV5-6 with TRBJ2-6; 13 positions match TRBD2. The germline CDR1 and CDR2 sequences are SGHDT and YYEEEE. The CDR3 spans 19 residues. Losses at the gene ends were 4 bases for V and 2 bases for J; bases not matched to a gene: 9. CDR3 amino acids: CASSLAALAGGPGANVLTF. CDR3 nucleotides: TGTGCCAGCAGCCTGGCGGCACTAGCGGGAGGGCCTGGGGCCAACGTCCTGACTTTC.

This clone has just one count. This chain joins TRBV5-4 and TRBJ2-2; tentatively, D is TRBD1 or TRBD2 (5 bases each). From germline, CDR1 is SGHNT and CDR2 YYREEE (reference sequence). Trimming removed 0 bases from V and 4 bases from J, with 13 bases in between. This CDR3 is 16 amino acids long. CDR3 protein: CASSLGRGGGTGELFF. The DNA of the CDR3 is TGTGCCAGCAGCTTGGGCCGGGGCGGTGGCACCGGGGAGCTGTTTTTT.

V usage is TRBV5-1 and J usage is TRBJ2-5; 10 nucleotides line up with TRBD1. V was clipped by 0 bases and J by 5 bases; unmatched bases: 7. Germline V lookup: CDR1 SGHRS, CDR2 YFSETQ. The CDR3 spans 16 residues. The CDR3 bases are TGCGCCAGCAGCTTGGGTACGGGACAGGGGTTGGAGACCCAGTACTTC. The encoded protein is CASSLGTGQGLETQYF.

This rearrangement joins TRBV5-1 to TRBJ2-7; D may correspond to TRBD1 or TRBD2 (5 bases each). V lost 3 bases to trimming and J lost 6 bases, with 19 bases between them. This CDR3 is built from 15 residues. Germline V gene lookup returns CDR1 SGHRS and CDR2 YFSETQ. Written as DNA, the CDR3 is TGCGCCAGCAGCTGGACGGCCGGGACCCTGGCCGAGCAGTACTTC. The encoded protein is CASSWTAGTLAEQYF.

The CDR3 loop reads CASSELEGTEAFF. The CDR3 DNA is TGTGCCAGCAGTGAGTTGGAGGGCACTGAAGCTTTCTTT. The rearrangement links TRBV2 to TRBJ1-1, with D unclear. The CDR3 covers 13 residues. V shed 3 bases and J shed 4 bases, with 9 bases lying between them. The germline CDR1 and CDR2 sequences are SNHLY and FYNNEI. Variable domain in full (rest from reference TRBV2 and TRBJ1-1): EPEVTQTPSHQVTQMGQEVILRCVPISNHLYFYWYRQILGQKVEFLVSFYNNEISEKSEIFDDQFSVERPDGSNFTLKIRSTKLEDSAMYFCASSELEGTEAFFGQGTRLTVV.

V is TRBV28 and J is TRBJ1-5; no reliable D call. Trimming cost V 5 bases and J 1 base, with 9 bases left between them. The CDR3 has 14 residues. Germline V gene data show CDR1 as MDHEN and CDR2 as SYDVKM. The CDR3 reads CASSPVDSNQPQHF. DNA for the CDR3: TGTGCCAGCAGTCCCGTGGACAGCAATCAGCCCCAGCATTTT.

This chain links TRBV5-1 with TRBJ2-7, with 7 bases identical to TRBD2. J was trimmed by 2 bases and V by 0 bases; bases with no gene match: 8. Per germline, CDR1 SGHRS and CDR2 YFSETQ. CDR3 length equals 16 residues. The CDR3 DNA is TGCGCCAGCAGCTTGGGCCCCGGGGGGTCTGCCTACGAGCAGTACTTC. This codes for CASSLGPGGSAYEQYF.

This rearrangement joins TRBV7-9 to TRBJ1-4; D is unresolved. The CDR3 contains 13 residues. Germline-derived CDR1 and CDR2 are SEHNR and FQNEAQ (reference sequence). V shed 5 bases and J shed 8 bases, with 12 bases lying between them. The CDR3 region has the DNA TGTGCCAGCAGCGGGCCAGGTGCAGAAAAACTGTTTTTT. This translates into CASSGPGAEKLFF.

This sequence joins TRBV5-1 and TRBJ2-3; weak D call: TRBD2 (5 bases). The germline CDR1 and CDR2 sequences are SGHRS and YFSETQ. The V gene lost 0 bases and the J gene lost 0 bases, with 14 bases spanning the gap. CDR3 size: 17 residues. Here the CDR3 reads CASSLVLVATSTDTQYF. CDR3 bases: TGCGCCAGCAGCTTGGTTTTGGTAGCGACGAGCACAGATACGCAGTATTTT.

This chain uses TRBV29-1 with TRBJ1-2, with D maybe TRBD1 (5 bases). The CDR3 is 11 residues long. The germline CDR1 and CDR2 sequences are SQVTM and ANQGSEA. The ends were cut back, 0 bases at V and 7 bases at J, with 6 bases in the middle. The CDR3 DNA is TGCAGCGTTGAAGACACAGGTGGCTACACCTTC. It codes for CSVEDTGGYTF. Full variable domain (outside the CDR3, taken from reference TRBV29-1 and TRBJ1-2): SAVISQKPSRDICQRGTSLTIQCQVDSQVTMMFWYRQQPGQSLTLIATANQGSEATYESGFVIDKFPISRPNLTFSTLTVSNMSPEDSSIYLCSVEDTGGYTFGSGTRLTVV.

The gene calls are TRBV10-3 and TRBJ2-2, with unresolved D. Trimming pared 3 bases from V and 2 bases from J, leaving 4 bases between. The germline CDR1 and CDR2 sequences are ENHRY and SYGVKD. The CDR3 consists of 13 residues. In DNA form, the CDR3 reads TGTGCCATCAGTGATACTAACACCGGGGAGCTGTTTTTT. The encoded protein is CAISDTNTGELFF.

The CDR3 loop is CASSLGRATYNEQFF. CDR3 coding DNA: TGTGCCAGCAGCTTGGGGCGGGCCACCTACAATGAGCAGTTCTTC. The rearrangement joins TRBV5-6 to TRBJ2-1; TRBD2 might be the D (5 bases). The CDR3 extends over 15 amino acids. Per germline, CDR1 SGHDT and CDR2 YYEEEE. Between the trimmed V and J ends, which lost 0 bases and 2 bases, there was a span of 9 bases.

J is TRBJ2-5 and V is TRBV5-1; 10 nucleotides line up with TRBD2. Germline trimming cut 0 bases from V and 4 bases from J; bases unmatched to any gene: 3. The length of the CDR3 is 15 residues. Germline assignment: CDR1 SGHRS and CDR2 YFSETQ. The CDR3 is CASSLGSSGGETQYF. The DNA for the CDR3 is TGCGCCAGCAGCTTGGGGTCTAGCGGGGGAGAGACCCAGTACTTC.

CDR3 DNA: TGCGCCAGCAGCTTGGATACGGATTCCTACGAGCAGTACTTC. This sequence encodes CASSLDTDSYEQYF. This rearrangement joins TRBV5-1 to TRBJ2-7; D remains unclear. CDR3 length: 14 amino acids. V was pared by 0 bases and J by 1 base, with 8 bases between. Germline V gene sequence: CDR1 SGHRS, CDR2 YFSETQ. The variable domain in full, completed from reference TRBV5-1 and TRBJ2-7, reads KAGVTQTPRYLIKTRGQQVTLSCSPISGHRSVSWYQQTPGQGLQFLFEYFSETQRNKGNFPGRFSGRQFSNSRSEMNVSTLELGDSALYLCASSLDTDSYEQYFGPGTRLTVT.

The chain recombines TRBV14 with TRBJ2-7; D is perhaps TRBD2 (5 bases). Germline CDR1 reads SGHDN; CDR2 reads FVKESK. This CDR3 has 17 residues. The ends were cut back, 0 bases at V and 6 bases at J, with 21 bases in the middle. As DNA, the CDR3 is TGTGCCAGCAGCCAAGATTGGGGTGCGGGCCGAAGGGCCGAGCAGTACTTC. This encodes CASSQDWGAGRRAEQYF.

The chain is built from TRBV7-9 and TRBJ2-7, with 7 bases fitting TRBD2. V gave up 2 bases and J gave up 2 bases; unmatched junction bases: 6. CDR3 size: 15 residues. CDR1 is SEHNR, CDR2 FQNEAQ, per germline (reference sequence). The CDR3 is CASSLSAGLAYEQYF. CDR3 DNA: TGTGCCAGCAGCTTATCGGCAGGACTAGCCTACGAGCAGTACTTC.

CDR3 region: CATRLAPNTDTQYF. The CDR3 DNA reads as TGTGCCACCCGACTAGCGCCCAACACAGATACGCAGTATTTT. V gene TRBV10-3 combines with J gene TRBJ2-3; 8 bases are shared with TRBD2. Germline V gene lookup returns CDR1 ENHRY and CDR2 SYGVKD. The CDR3 is 14 residues long. Trimming removed 10 bases from V and 2 bases from J; junction bases left unmatched: 8.